These T cell receptor beta chains were read from a single sample in a study of tumor-infiltrating lymphocytes in primary liver carcinoma. TCRdb processed the multiplex PCR reads anew with MiXCR; each CDR3 protein has one entry. The sample includes about 300,000 distinct CDR3 sequences, 55% to 65% of them seen just once. Sequenced: peripheral blood. All receptors derive from a man aged 40-49 years with primary liver carcinoma and hepatitis B virus infection. The CDR3 runs from the conserved cysteine through the conserved F or W. The D gene is left open where the match is weak. Rows may omit the clone size; those that give it use once, few, many or a size class.

j_call: TRBJ2-5
d_call: -
clone_size: once
v_call: TRBV11-2
cdr3_aa: CASSLAFGPQETQYF

j_call: TRBJ2-3
d_call: TRBD1
clone_size: -
v_call: TRBV30
cdr3_aa: CAWTQGAADTQYF

j_call: TRBJ1-2
d_call: TRBD1
clone_size: many
v_call: TRBV6-1
cdr3_aa: CASSAYRGEGYGYTF

j_call: TRBJ2-2
d_call: TRBD1
clone_size: -
v_call: TRBV6-1
cdr3_aa: CVSSGGADTGELFF

j_call: TRBJ2-3
d_call: -
clone_size: -
v_call: TRBV10-3
cdr3_aa: CAITGTDTQYF

j_call: TRBJ2-2
d_call: -
clone_size: few
v_call: TRBV10-3
cdr3_aa: CAISVGASPTGEPFF

j_call: TRBJ1-3
d_call: TRBD1
clone_size: -
v_call: TRBV7-9
cdr3_aa: CASSSGTGAGNTIYF

j_call: TRBJ2-7
d_call: -
clone_size: -
v_call: TRBV6-1
cdr3_aa: CASKENSYEHYF

j_call: TRBJ2-7
d_call: -
clone_size: many
v_call: TRBV11-3
cdr3_aa: CASSSHSENEQYF

j_call: TRBJ2-7
d_call: -
clone_size: -
v_call: TRBV5-1
cdr3_aa: CASSPQAVNTYEQYF

j_call: TRBJ1-1
d_call: TRBD1
clone_size: few
v_call: TRBV28
cdr3_aa: CASSLTGGQTEAFF

j_call: TRBJ2-3
d_call: -
clone_size: -
v_call: TRBV5-1
cdr3_aa: CASSLATGPDMQYF

j_call: TRBJ2-1
d_call: TRBD2
clone_size: medium-sized
v_call: TRBV11-2
cdr3_aa: CASSPRLAGYNEQFF

j_call: TRBJ2-7
d_call: -
clone_size: -
v_call: TRBV5-1
cdr3_aa: CASSGTPAYEQYF

j_call: TRBJ2-1
d_call: -
clone_size: once
v_call: TRBV12-5
cdr3_aa: CASAQDSLEQLF

j_call: TRBJ2-3
d_call: -
clone_size: once
v_call: TRBV7-9
cdr3_aa: CASGLGRTVGTQYF

j_call: TRBJ2-7
d_call: TRBD2
clone_size: -
v_call: TRBV28
cdr3_aa: CATQPGTRLLSSYEQYF

j_call: TRBJ2-2
d_call: -
clone_size: -
v_call: TRBV7-9
cdr3_aa: CARIRDTGELFF

j_call: TRBJ2-3
d_call: -
clone_size: -
v_call: TRBV10-2
cdr3_aa: CASTVRHTQYF

j_call: TRBJ2-3
d_call: -
clone_size: -
v_call: TRBV11-2
cdr3_aa: CVSSLQDTQYF

j_call: TRBJ1-5
d_call: -
clone_size: -
v_call: TRBV5-1
cdr3_aa: CASSLLGEQPQHF

j_call: TRBJ2-3
d_call: TRBD2
clone_size: many
v_call: TRBV12-3/TRBV12-4
cdr3_aa: CASSPTSGSGTDTQYF

j_call: TRBJ2-2
d_call: -
clone_size: many
v_call: TRBV10-3
cdr3_aa: CAISESPNPELFF

j_call: TRBJ2-5
d_call: -
clone_size: -
v_call: TRBV11-2
cdr3_aa: CASSLAVAETRYF

j_call: TRBJ2-1
d_call: -
clone_size: many
v_call: TRBV4-1
cdr3_aa: CASSQEKGDREQFF

j_call: TRBJ2-7
d_call: TRBD1
clone_size: -
v_call: TRBV6-2/TRBV6-3
cdr3_aa: CASRNGQGEQYF